This T cell receptor (beta chain) was captured in a study of blood T cell repertoires in COVID-19. Study background: PBMCs, B-cell-depleted T cells, or T cells provided the cDNA or gDNA that made up the material.

Per the authors' pipeline: Amplified reference gene primers provided the basis for estimating nucleated cell counts. The repertoire was sequenced with immunoSEQ multiplex PCR; TCRdb's copy has only in-frame clones and lacks some. That table furnishes V, J and clone size, whereas the DNA furnished D and trimming. The table lists roughly 240,000 clones, 90% of them singletons. Germline V gene lookup returns CDR1 MDHEN and CDR2 SYDVKM. Trimming took off 3 bases at V and 5 bases at J, with 16 bases between the two ends. CDR3 size: 16 residues. Cohorts were determined from participant-reported clinical history.

The material sequenced was PBMCs or T cells enriched from blood (not recorded which). V usage is TRBV28 and J usage is TRBJ1-4; D possibly corresponds to TRBD1 (6 bases). The clonotype comes from a man over 45 who had been exposed to COVID-19. As DNA, the CDR3 is TGTGCCAGCAGTTTGATAGGGGGGGAAGGAAATGAAAAACTGTTTTTT. This sequence encodes CASSLIGGEGNEKLFF.